What follows describes a single T cell receptor beta chain. The antigen remains undetermined. The data originate from a study of vaccination and CD4 T cells after COVID-19. Study-wide results and caveats: A median of around 90% of reactive clones, in convalescent patients, became evident only post-vaccination.

Regarding treatment: roughly ten-day PBMC culture with coronavirus spike peptide pools or control peptides (ViraFEST assay). Wells that each held roughly 1.9 million PBMCs were cultured with around 9.9 IU/ml IL-2 and around 10 ug/ml peptide pools. Cultured CD4+ T cell DNA underwent sequencing with the Oncomine TCR Beta short-read assay. TCRdb re-called the PCR reads through MiXCR, storing one row per CDR3 protein. Of 10,000 to 13,000 distinct CDR3 sequences listed, approximately 80% are singletons. V shed 6 bases and J 1 base; nucleotides not matched to a gene: 5. The CDR3 has 15 residues. Germline V gene lookup returns CDR1 DFQATT and CDR2 SNEGSKA (reference sequence).

This TCR was recovered from a human donor who had recovered from COVID-19. The chain is built from TRBV20-1 and TRBJ2-2; 10 bases are shared with TRBD2. Sequenced sample: CD4+ T cells from blood, cultured in vitro. The CDR3 loop is CSAPPSGGNTGELFF. The CDR3 nucleotides read TGCAGTGCCCCCCCTAGCGGGGGGAACACCGGGGAGCTGTTTTTT.